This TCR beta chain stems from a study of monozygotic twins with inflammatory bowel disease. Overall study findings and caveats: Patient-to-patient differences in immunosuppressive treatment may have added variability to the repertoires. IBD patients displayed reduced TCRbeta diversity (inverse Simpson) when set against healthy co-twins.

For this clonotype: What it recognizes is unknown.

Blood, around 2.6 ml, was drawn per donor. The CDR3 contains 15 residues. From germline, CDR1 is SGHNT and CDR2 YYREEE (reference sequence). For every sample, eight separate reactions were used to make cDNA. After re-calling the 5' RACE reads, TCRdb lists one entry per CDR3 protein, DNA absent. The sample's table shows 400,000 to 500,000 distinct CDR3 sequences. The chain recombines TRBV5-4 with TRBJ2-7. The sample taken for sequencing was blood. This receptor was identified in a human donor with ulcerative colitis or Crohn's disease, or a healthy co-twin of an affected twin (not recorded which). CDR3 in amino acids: CASSLVPRSTYEQYF.